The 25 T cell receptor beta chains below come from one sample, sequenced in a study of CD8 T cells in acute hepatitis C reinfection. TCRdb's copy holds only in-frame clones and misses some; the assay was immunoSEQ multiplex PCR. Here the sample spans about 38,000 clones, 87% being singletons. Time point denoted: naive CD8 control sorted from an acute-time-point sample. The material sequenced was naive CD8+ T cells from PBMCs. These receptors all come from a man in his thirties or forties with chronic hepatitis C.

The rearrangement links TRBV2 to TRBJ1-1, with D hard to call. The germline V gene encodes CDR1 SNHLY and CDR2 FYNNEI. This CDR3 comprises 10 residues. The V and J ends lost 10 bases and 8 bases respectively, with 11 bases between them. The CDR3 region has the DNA TGTGCCATCGGTTACAGCGAAGCTTTCTTT. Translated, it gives CAIGYSEAFF.

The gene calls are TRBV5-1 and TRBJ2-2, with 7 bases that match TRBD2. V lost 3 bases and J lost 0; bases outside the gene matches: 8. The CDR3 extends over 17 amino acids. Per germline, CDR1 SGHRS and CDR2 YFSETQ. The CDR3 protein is CASSSTTGTTNTGELFF. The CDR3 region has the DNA TGCGCCAGCAGCTCAACCACCGGGACTACGAACACCGGGGAGCTGTTTTTT.

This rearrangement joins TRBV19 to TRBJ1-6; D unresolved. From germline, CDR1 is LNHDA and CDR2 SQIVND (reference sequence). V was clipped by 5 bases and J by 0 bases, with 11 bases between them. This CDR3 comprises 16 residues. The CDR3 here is CASSLGVGSYNSPLHF. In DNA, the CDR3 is TGTGCCAGTAGTTTGGGCGTCGGCTCCTATAATTCACCCCTCCACTTT.

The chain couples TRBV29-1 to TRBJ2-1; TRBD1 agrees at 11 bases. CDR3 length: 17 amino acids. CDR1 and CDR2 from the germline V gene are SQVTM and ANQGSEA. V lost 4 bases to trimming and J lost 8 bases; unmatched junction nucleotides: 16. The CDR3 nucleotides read TGCAGCGTTGTAGGGACAGGGGGAGACGGGAGTTTCGATGAGCAGTTCTTC. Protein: CSVVGTGGDGSFDEQFF.

The CDR3 sequence is CASSRTETEAFF. The CDR3 region has the DNA TGTGCCAGCAGCCGGACGGAGACTGAAGCTTTCTTT. V gene TRBV9 combines with J gene TRBJ1-1; D gene ambiguous. There are 12 residues in the CDR3. V was pared by 4 bases and J by 5 bases, with 9 bases between. Germline CDR1 reads SGDLS; CDR2 reads YYNGEE.

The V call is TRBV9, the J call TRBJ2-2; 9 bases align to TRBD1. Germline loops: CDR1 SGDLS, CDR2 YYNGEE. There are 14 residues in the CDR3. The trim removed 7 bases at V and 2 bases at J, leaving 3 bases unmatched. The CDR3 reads CASGDRENTGELFF. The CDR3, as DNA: TGTGCCAGCGGGGACAGGGAAAACACCGGGGAGCTGTTTTTT.

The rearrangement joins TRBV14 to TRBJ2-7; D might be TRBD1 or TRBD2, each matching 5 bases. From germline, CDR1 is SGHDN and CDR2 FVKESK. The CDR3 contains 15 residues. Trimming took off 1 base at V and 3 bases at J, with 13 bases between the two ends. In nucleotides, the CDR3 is TGTGCCAGCAGCCAAGCCGGGACCCCGAGCTACGAGCAGTACTTC. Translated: CASSQAGTPSYEQYF.

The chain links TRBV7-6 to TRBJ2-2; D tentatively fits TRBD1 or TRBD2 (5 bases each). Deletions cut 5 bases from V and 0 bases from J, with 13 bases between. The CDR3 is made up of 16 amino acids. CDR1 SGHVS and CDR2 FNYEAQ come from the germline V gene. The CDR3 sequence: CASSKRQTTNTGELFF. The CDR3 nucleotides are TGTGCCAGCAGCAAACGACAGACTACGAACACCGGGGAGCTGTTTTTT.

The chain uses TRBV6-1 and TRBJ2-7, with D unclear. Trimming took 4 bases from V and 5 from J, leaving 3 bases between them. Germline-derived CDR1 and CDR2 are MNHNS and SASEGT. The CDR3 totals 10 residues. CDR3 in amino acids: CASSANEQYF. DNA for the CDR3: TGTGCCAGCAGTGCAAACGAGCAGTACTTC.

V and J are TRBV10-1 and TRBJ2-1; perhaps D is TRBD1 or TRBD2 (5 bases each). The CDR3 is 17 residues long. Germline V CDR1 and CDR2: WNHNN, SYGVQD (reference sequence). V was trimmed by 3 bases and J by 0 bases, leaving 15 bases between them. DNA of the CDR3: TGCGCCAGCAGTGAAGGGCCGGGACGAAGCTCCTACAATGAGCAGTTCTTC. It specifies CASSEGPGRSSYNEQFF.

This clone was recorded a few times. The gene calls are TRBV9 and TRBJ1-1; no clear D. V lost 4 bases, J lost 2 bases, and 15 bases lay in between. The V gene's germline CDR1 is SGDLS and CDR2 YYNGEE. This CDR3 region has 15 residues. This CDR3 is CASSPRTVVNTEAFF. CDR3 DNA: TGTGCCAGCAGCCCCCGAACGGTGGTCAACACTGAAGCTTTCTTT.

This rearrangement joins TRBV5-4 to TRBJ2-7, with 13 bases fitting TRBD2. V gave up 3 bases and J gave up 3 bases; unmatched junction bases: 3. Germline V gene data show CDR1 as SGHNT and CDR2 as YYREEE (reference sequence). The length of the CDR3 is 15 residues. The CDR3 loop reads CASSYWTSGGYEQYF. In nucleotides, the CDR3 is TGTGCCAGCAGCTATTGGACTAGCGGGGGCTACGAGCAGTACTTC.

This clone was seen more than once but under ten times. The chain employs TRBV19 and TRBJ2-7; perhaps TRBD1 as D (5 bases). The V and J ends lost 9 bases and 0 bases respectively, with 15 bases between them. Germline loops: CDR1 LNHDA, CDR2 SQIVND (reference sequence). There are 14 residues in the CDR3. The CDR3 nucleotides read TGTGCCAGCAGGCTGACAGAGAGCTCCTACGAGCAGTACTTC. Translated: CASRLTESSYEQYF.

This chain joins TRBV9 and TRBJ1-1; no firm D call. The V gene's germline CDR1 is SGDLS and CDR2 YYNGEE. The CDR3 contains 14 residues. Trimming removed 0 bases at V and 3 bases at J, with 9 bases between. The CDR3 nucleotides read TGTGCCAGCAGCGTAGCCCAACAAGACACTGAAGCTTTCTTT. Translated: CASSVAQQDTEAFF. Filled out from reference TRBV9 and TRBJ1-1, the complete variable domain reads DSGVTQTPKHLITATGQRVTLRCSPRSGDLSVYWYQQSLDQGLQFLIQYYNGEERAKGNILERFSAQQFPDLHSELNLSSLELGDSALYFCASSVAQQDTEAFFGQGTRLTVV.

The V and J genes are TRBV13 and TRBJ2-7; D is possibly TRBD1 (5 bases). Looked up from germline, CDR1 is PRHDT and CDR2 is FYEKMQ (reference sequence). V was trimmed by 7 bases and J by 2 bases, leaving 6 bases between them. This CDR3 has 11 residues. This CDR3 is CASKGTYEQYF. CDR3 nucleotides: TGTGCCAGCAAGGGGACCTACGAGCAGTACTTC.

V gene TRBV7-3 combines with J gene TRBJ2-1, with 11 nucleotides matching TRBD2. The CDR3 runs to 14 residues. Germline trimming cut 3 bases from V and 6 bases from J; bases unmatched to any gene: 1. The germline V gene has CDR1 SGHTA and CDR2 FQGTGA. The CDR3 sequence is CASSLGTSGNEQFF. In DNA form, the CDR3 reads TGTGCCAGCAGCTTGGGGACTAGCGGCAATGAGCAGTTCTTC.

CDR3 sequence reads: CASSLFGLAGARTDTQYF. CDR3 bases: TGCGCCAGCAGCTTGTTTGGGCTAGCGGGGGCCCGCACAGATACGCAGTATTTT. The V gene is TRBV5-1, the J gene TRBJ2-3, with TRBD2 matching 10 bases. V lost 1 base and J lost 1; bases outside the gene matches: 9. The CDR3 totals 18 residues. CDR1 is SGHRS, CDR2 YFSETQ, per germline.

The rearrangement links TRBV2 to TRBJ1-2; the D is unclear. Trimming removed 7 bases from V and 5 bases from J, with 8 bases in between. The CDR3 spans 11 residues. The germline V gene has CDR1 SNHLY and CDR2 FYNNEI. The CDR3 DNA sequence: TGTGCCAGCATTTCGGGGTATGGCTACACCTTC. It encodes CASISGYGYTF. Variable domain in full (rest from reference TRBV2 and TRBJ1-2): EPEVTQTPSHQVTQMGQEVILRCVPISNHLYFYWYRQILGQKVEFLVSFYNNEISEKSEIFDDQFSVERPDGSNFTLKIRSTKLEDSAMYFCASISGYGYTFGSGTRLTVV.

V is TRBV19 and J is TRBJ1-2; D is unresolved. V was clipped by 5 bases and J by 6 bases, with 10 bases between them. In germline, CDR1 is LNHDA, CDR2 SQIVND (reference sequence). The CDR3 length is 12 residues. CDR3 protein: CASSGSLHGYTF. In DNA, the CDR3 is TGTGCCAGTAGTGGGTCACTACATGGCTACACCTTC.

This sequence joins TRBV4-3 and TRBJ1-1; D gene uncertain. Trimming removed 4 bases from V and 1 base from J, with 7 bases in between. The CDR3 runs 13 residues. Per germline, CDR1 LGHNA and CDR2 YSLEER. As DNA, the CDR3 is TGCGCCAGCAGCCGCCACAGGAACACTGAAGCTTTCTTT. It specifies CASSRHRNTEAFF.

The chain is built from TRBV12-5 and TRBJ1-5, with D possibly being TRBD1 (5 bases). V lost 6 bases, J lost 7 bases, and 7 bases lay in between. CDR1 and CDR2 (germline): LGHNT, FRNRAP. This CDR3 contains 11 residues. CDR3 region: CASGEGQPQHF. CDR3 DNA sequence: TGTGCTAGTGGGGAGGGGCAGCCCCAGCATTTT.

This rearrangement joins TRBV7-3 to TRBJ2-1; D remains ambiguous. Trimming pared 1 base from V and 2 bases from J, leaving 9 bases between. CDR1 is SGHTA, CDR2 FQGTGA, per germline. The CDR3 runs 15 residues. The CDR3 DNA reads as TGTGCCAGCAGCTTAATTTTATCTACCTACAATGAGCAGTTCTTC. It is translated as CASSLILSTYNEQFF. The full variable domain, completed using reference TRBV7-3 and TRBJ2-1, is GAGVSQTPSNKVTEKGKYVELRCDPISGHTALYWYRQSLGQGPEFLIYFQGTGAADDSGLPNDRFFAVRPEGSVSTLKIQRTERGDSAVYLCASSLILSTYNEQFFGPGTRLTVL.

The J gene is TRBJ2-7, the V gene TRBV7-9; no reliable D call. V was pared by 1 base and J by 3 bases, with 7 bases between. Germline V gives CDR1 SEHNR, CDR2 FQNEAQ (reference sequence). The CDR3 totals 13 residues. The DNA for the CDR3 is TGTGCCAGCAGCTTAGAACTACGCTACGAGCAGTACTTC. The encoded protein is CASSLELRYEQYF.

In DNA, the CDR3 is TGCGCCAGCAGCCAAGAATTCCGGGGGGCTACCTACGAGCAGTACTTC. Translated: CASSQEFRGATYEQYF. V gene TRBV4-1 combines with J gene TRBJ2-7; TRBD2 is a possible D gene (7 bases). Per germline, CDR1 MGHRA and CDR2 YSYEKL. Trimming stripped 0 bases from V and 2 bases from J, with 14 bases between. The CDR3 covers 16 residues.

The CDR3 sequence: CASGGGAYNEQFF. For the CDR3, the DNA is TGTGCCAGCGGCGGGGGGGCGTACAATGAGCAGTTCTTC. The V call is TRBV9, the J call TRBJ2-1; TRBD2 matches at 9 bases. This CDR3 contains 13 residues. CDR1 and CDR2 (germline): SGDLS, YYNGEE. V dropped 7 bases and J dropped 4; count of bases not matched to a gene: 3.